Listed here are 3 T cell receptor beta chains from one sample, sequenced in a study of T cell clonotyping in hematopoietic cell transplantation. Method: immunoSEQ multiplex PCR; TCRdb's copy keeps in-frame clones and lacks some. Of approximately 2,000 clones in the sample, about 91% are singletons; the top ten hold approximately 12%. Here the sequenced sample was peripheral blood mononuclear cells, taken 30 days after allogeneic stem cell transplant. The receptors come from a female patient aged 50 to 60 who had an allogeneic stem cell transplant from a related donor, so the T cells may come from the graft donor. Some clones in this sample may be carry-over from other donors' samples.

The CDR3 nucleotides read TGTGCCAGCAGTTACTCGTCGGCTAGCGGGAGTGGCGAGCAGTACTTC. It translates to CASSYSSASGSGEQYF. The rearrangement uses TRBV6-6 and TRBJ2-7, with 10 nucleotides matching TRBD2. The germline V gene has CDR1 MNHNY and CDR2 SVGAGI (reference sequence). Losses at the gene ends were 0 bases for V and 6 bases for J; bases not matched to a gene: 8. This CDR3 contains 16 residues.

This chain uses TRBV5-1 with TRBJ1-2, with D maybe TRBD1 (6 bases). Trimming cost V 4 bases and J 3 bases, with 10 bases left between them. Germline V gives CDR1 SGHRS, CDR2 YFSETQ. This CDR3 has 13 amino acids. CDR3 sequence reads: CASSPGQYYGYTF. CDR3 in DNA: TGCGCCAGCAGCCCCGGACAGTACTATGGCTACACCTTC.

The J gene is TRBJ2-5, the V gene TRBV11-3, with 10 bases fitting TRBD2. The DNA end favors TRBJ2-7, so the J call may be wrong. The CDR3 extends over 13 amino acids. The V gene's germline CDR1 is SGHNT and CDR2 YENEEA. In nucleotides, the CDR3 is TGTGCCAGCAGGGCTAGCGGGAGCGACGAGCAGTACTTC. Protein product: CASRASGSDEQYF.